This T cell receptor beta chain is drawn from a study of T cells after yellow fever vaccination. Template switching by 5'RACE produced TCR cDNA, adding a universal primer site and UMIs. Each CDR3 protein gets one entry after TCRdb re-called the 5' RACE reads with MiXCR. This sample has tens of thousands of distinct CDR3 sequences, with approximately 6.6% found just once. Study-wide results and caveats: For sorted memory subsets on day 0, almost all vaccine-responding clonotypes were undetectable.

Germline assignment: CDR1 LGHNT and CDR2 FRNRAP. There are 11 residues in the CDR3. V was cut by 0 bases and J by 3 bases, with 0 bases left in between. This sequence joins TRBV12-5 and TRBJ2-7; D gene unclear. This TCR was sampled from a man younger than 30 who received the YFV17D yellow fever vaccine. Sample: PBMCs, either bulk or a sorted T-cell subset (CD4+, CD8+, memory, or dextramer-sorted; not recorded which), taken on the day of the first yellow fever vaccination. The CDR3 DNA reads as TGTGCTAGTGGTTTGGTCTACGAGCAGTACTTC. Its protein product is CASGLVYEQYF. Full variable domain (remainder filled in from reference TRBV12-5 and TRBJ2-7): DARVTQTPRHKVTEMGQEVTMRCQPILGHNTVFWYRQTMMQGLELLAYFRNRAPLDDSGMPKDRFSAEMPDATLATLKIQPSEPRDSAVYFCASGLVYEQYFGPGTRLTVT.